The 2 T cell receptor beta chains below were found in one sample sequenced in a study of cytomegalovirus exposure and HLA in healthy donors. The PCR ran on 60 Vbeta and 13 Jbeta primers. Method: immunoSEQ multiplex PCR; TCRdb's copy keeps in-frame clones and lacks some. This table has 98,000 or so clones, approximately 80% appearing once. The sample comprised PBMCs. These receptors were obtained from a woman aged 18-29 years in good health and CMV-seropositive.

Concerning this clone itself: The junction departs from the called germline gene at one end, perhaps through a read error. This chain uses TRBV7-7 with TRBJ2-5; TRBD1 aligns across 9 bases. Germline CDR1 and CDR2: SSHAT and FNYEAQ (reference sequence). The CDR3 length is 15 residues. CDR3 DNA: TGTGCTAGCAGCTCCGGACAGGGGAAGCAAGAGACCCAGTACTTC. Protein product: CASSSGQGKQETQYF.

This chain joins TRBV5-6 and TRBJ2-1, with 10 bases aligning to TRBD2. J gave up 0 bases and V 5 bases, and 2 bases lay outside the gene matches. CDR3 length: 15 amino acids. Per the germline V gene, CDR1 is SGHDT and CDR2 is YYEEEE. This CDR3 is CASRGTSVSYNEQFF. CDR3 sequence (DNA): TGTGCCAGCAGGGGGACTAGCGTCTCCTACAATGAGCAGTTCTTC.